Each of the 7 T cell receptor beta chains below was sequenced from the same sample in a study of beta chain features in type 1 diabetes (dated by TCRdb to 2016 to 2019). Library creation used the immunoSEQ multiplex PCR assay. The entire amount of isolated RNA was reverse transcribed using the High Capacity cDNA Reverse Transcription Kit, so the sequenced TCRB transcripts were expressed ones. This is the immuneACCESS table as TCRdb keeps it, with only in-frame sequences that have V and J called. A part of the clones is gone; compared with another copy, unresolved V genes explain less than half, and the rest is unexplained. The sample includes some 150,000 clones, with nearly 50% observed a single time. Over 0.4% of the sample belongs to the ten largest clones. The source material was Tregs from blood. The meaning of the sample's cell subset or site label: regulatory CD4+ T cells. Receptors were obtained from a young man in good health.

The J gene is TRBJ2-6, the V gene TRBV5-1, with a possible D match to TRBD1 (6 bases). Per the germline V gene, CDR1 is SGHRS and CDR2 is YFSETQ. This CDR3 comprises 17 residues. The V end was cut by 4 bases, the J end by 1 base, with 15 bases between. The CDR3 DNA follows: TGCGCCAGCAGCGCCAACCCTGGACAGTCTGGGGCCAACGTCCTGACTTTC. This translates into CASSANPGQSGANVLTF.

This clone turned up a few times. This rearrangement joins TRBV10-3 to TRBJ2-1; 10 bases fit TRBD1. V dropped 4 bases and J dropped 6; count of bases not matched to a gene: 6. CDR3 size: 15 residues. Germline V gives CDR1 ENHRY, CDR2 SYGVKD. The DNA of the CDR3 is TGTGCCATCAGTGTCCGACAGGGGGCTCCCAATGAGCAGTTCTTC. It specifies CAISVRQGAPNEQFF.

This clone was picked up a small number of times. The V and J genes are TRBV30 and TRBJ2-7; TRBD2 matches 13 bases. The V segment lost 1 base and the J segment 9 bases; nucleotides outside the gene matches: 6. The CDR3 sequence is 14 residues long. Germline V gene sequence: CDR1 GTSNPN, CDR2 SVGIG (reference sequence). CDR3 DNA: TGTGCCTGGAGTGCCGGGACTAGCGGGATTCGGCAGTACTTC. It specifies CAWSAGTSGIRQYF.

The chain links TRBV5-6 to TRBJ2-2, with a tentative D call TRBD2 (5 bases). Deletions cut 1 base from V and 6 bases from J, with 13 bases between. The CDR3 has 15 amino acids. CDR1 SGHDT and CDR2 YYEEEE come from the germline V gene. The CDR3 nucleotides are TGTGCCAGCAGCTTGCCGAGGACGGAGGCCGGGGAGCTGTTTTTT. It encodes CASSLPRTEAGELFF.

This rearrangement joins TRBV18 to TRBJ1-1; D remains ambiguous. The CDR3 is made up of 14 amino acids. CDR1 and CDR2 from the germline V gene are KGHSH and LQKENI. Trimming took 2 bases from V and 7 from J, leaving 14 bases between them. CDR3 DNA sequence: TGTGCCAGCTCACCATCGTACCTAGGCGGTGAAGCTTTCTTT. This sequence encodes CASSPSYLGGEAFF.

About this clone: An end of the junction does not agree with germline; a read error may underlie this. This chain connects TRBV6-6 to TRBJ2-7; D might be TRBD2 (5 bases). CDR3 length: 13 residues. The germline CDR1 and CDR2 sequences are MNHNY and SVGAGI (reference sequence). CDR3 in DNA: TGTGCCAGCAGTTACAGCGGCAGGCCCTTTTTGGACTTC. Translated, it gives CASSYSGRPFLDF.

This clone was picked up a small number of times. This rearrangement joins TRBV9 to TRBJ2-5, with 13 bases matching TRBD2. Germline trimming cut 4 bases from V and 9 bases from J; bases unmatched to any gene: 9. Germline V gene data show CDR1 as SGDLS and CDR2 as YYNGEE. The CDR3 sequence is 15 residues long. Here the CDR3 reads CASSRTSGGLVPQYF. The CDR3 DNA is TGTGCCAGCAGCCGGACTAGCGGGGGTTTAGTCCCCCAGTACTTC.